Listed below are T cell receptor beta chains from one sample, sequenced in a study of blood T cell repertoires in COVID-19. The data were produced by immunoSEQ multiplex PCR, yet TCRdb's version contains in-frame clones alone and is incomplete. This sample has approximately 120,000 clones, with more than 65% found just once. Sequenced material: peripheral blood. The receptor set was obtained from a woman over 75 with active or convalescent COVID-19. CDR3s include the opening cysteine and the closing phenylalanine or tryptophan. Each record gives: clone size, D gene, V gene, J gene, CDR3 protein, CDR3 DNA. A D gene is named only where the DNA matches it firmly. Expanded clones get a size class; other rows say once, few or many, or leave the size out.

>-|TRBD2|TRBV13|TRBJ2-2
CASSIGPSGREPGELFF
TGTGCCAGCAGCATTGGTCCTAGCGGGAGGGAACCCGGGGAGCTGTTTTTT
>-|-|TRBV7-9|TRBJ2-5
CASSLGGTRDRETQYF
TGTGCCAGCAGCTTAGGCGGGACCCGGGATCGGGAGACCCAGTACTTC
>-|-|TRBV12-3/TRBV12-4|TRBJ2-7
CASSLADEQYF
TGTGCCAGCAGTTTAGCCGACGAGCAGTACTTC
>-|-|TRBV27|TRBJ2-7
CASSLSEVAYEQYF
TGTGCCAGCAGTTTATCAGAGGTAGCGTACGAGCAGTACTTC
>once|-|TRBV18|TRBJ1-2
CASSPGGRNYGYTF
TGTGCCAGCTCACCAGGAGGGAGGAACTATGGCTACACCTTC
>-|TRBD2|TRBV7-9|TRBJ2-1
CASTTPASGRPNEQFF
TGTGCCAGCACCACTCCTGCTAGCGGGAGACCAAATGAGCAGTTCTTC
>-|TRBD2|TRBV19|TRBJ2-7
CASSRLAGTGYEQYF
TGTGCCAGTAGTAGACTAGCTGGAACTGGTTACGAGCAGTACTTC
>-|TRBD1|TRBV5-1|TRBJ2-3
CASRTGGSDTQYF
TGCGCCAGCAGGACAGGGGGGTCAGATACGCAGTATTTT
>-|TRBD2|TRBV7-2|TRBJ2-1
CASSLGLAGDNEQFF
TGTGCCAGCAGCTTAGGGCTAGCGGGAGACAATGAGCAGTTCTTC
>-|-|TRBV11-2|TRBJ2-7
CASSPEPRAYEQYF
TGTGCCAGCAGCCCGGAGCCGAGGGCCTACGAGCAGTACTTC
>-|TRBD1|TRBV9|TRBJ2-1
CASSPRGGQGYNEQFF
TGTGCCAGCAGCCCACGGGGAGGACAGGGTTACAATGAGCAGTTCTTC
>once|TRBD2|TRBV7-2|TRBJ2-3
CASSFRRGRGYTDTQYF
TGTGCCAGCAGCTTTAGGCGCGGGAGGGGCTACACAGATACGCAGTATTTT